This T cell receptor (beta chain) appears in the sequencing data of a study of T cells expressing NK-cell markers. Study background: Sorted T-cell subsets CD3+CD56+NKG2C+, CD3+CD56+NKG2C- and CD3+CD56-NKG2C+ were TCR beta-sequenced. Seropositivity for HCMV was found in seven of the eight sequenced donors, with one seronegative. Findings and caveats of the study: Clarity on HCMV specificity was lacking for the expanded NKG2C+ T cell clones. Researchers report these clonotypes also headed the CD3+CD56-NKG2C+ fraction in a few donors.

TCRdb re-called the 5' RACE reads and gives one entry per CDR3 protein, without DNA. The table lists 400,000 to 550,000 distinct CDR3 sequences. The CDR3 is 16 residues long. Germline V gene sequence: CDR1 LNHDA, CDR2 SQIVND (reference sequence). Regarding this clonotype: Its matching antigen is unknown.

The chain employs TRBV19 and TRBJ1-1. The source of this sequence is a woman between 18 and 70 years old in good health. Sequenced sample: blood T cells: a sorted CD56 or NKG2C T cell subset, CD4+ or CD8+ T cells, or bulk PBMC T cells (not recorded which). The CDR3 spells CASSIAPGSERTEAFF.